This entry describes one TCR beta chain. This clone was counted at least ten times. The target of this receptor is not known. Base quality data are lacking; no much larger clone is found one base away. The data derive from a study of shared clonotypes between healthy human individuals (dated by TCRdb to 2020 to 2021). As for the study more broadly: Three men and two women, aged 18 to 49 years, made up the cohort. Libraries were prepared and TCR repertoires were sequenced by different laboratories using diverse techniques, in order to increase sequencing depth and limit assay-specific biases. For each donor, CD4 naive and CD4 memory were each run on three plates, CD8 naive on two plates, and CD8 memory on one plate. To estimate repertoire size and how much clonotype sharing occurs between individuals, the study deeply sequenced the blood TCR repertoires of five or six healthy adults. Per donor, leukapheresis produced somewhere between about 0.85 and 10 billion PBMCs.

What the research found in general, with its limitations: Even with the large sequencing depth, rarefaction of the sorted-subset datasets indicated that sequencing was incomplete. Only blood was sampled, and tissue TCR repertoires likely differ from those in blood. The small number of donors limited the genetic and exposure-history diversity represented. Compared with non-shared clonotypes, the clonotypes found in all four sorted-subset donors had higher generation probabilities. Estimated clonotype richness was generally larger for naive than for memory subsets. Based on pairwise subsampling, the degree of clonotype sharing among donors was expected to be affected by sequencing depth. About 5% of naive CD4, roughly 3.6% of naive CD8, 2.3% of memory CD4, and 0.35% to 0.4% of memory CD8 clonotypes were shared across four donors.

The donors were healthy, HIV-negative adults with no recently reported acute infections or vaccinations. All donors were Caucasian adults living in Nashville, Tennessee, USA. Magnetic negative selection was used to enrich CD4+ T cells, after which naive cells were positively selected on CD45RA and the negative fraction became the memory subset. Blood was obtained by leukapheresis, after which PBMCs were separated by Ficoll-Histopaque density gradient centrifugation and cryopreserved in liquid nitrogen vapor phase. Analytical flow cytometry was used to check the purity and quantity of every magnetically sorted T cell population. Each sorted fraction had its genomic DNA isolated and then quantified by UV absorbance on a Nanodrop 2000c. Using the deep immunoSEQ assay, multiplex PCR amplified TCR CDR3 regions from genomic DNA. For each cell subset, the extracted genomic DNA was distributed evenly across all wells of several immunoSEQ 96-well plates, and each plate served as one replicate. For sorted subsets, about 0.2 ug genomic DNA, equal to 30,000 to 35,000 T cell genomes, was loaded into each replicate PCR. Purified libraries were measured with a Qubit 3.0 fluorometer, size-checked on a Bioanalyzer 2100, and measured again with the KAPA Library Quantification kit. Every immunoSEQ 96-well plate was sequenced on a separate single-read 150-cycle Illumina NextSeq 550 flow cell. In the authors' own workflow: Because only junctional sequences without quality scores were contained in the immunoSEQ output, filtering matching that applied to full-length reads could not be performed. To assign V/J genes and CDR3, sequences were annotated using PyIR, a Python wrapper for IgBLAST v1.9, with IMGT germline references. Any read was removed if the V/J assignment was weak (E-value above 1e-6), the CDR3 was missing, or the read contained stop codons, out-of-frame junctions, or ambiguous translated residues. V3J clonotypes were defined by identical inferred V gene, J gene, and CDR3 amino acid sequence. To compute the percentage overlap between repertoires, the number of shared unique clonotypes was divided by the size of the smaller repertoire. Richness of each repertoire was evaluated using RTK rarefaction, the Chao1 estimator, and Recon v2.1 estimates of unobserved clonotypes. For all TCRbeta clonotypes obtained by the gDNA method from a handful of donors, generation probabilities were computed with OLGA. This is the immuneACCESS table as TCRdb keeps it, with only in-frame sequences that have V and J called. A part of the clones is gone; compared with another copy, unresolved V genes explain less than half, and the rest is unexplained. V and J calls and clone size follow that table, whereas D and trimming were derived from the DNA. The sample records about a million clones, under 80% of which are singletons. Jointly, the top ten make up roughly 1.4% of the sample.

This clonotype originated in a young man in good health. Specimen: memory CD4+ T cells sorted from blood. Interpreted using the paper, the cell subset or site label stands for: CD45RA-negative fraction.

The CDR3 corresponds to CASSHTGMNTEAFF. The bases read TGTGCCAGCAGCCACACAGGAATGAACACTGAAGCTTTCTTT. This chain is built from TRBV6-1 and TRBJ1-1; the D gene is perhaps TRBD1, on 5 matching bases. CDR1 and CDR2 are drawn from the germline V gene: MNHNS, SASEGT. The CDR3 has 14 amino acids, counting the end cysteine and phenylalanine. The sequence is cut down to CDR3 DNA, 42 bases in frame from base 1. V loses 6 bases of germline sequence and J loses 0 bases, and the interval between the two ends is 11 bases.